The rows below give T cell receptor beta chains drawn from one sample of a study of T cells in localized non-small cell lung cancer. Data came from immunoSEQ multiplex PCR; TCRdb stores just in-frame clones and leaves some out. The sample comprises 8,500 to 10,000 clones, 90% of which are singletons, and about a sixth rests with the top ten. Specimen: peripheral blood, collected before any cancer treatment. These receptors were obtained from a male donor aged 60 or over with stage III squamous cell lung carcinoma. Each CDR3 is given with its conserved first and last residue. D genes are given only for firm matches. Rows give clone size only sometimes, using once, few, many, or a class for an expanded clone.

TRBV5-1	TRBJ1-3	-	-	CASSREAGNTIYF	TGCGCCAGCAGCAGGGAGGCTGGAAACACCATATATTTT
TRBV29-1	TRBJ2-3	-	-	CSTDTQYF	TGCAGCACAGATACGCAGTATTTT
TRBV28	TRBJ2-5	-	TRBD1	CASRPGQGVKTQYF	TGTGCCAGCAGACCCGGACAGGGTGTGAAGACCCAGTACTTC
TRBV6-9	TRBJ1-2	-	TRBD1	CASSSDGQGSDYGYTF	TGTGCCAGCAGTTCCGACGGACAGGGGAGTGACTATGGCTACACCTTC
TRBV28	TRBJ1-5	-	-	CASSLSGLNQPQHF	TGTGCCAGCAGTTTATCAGGGCTCAATCAGCCCCAGCATTTT
TRBV5-4	TRBJ2-7	-	-	CASTLDGGLREQYF	TGTGCCAGCACCTTGGACGGAGGGCTAAGGGAGCAGTACTTC
TRBV27	TRBJ2-2	-	TRBD2	CASKGLGEAGELFF	TGTGCCAGCAAAGGACTAGGGGAAGCCGGGGAGCTGTTTTTT
TRBV5-4	TRBJ1-2	-	TRBD1	CASSVDNRGGGYTF	TGTGCCAGCAGCGTAGACAACAGGGGTGGCGGCTACACCTTC
TRBV2	TRBJ2-1	once	TRBD1	CAKTGTGGYNEQFF	TGTGCCAAAACCGGGACAGGGGGTTACAATGAGCAGTTCTTC
TRBV5-1	TRBJ1-1	once	-	CASSTGGEFEAFF	TGCGCCAGCAGCACCGGGGGGGAATTTGAAGCTTTCTTT
TRBV30	TRBJ2-7	-	TRBD1	CACRDRKNEQYF	TGTGCCTGCCGGGACAGGAAAAACGAGCAGTACTTC
TRBV29-1	TRBJ2-7	-	TRBD1	CSVEYPNRTGDSYEQYF	TGCAGCGTTGAATATCCGAATAGGACAGGAGACTCCTACGAGCAGTACTTC
TRBV6-6	TRBJ1-2	-	TRBD1	CASTIGTGDGYTF	TGTGCCAGCACTATCGGGACAGGGGACGGCTACACCTTC
TRBV5-6	TRBJ2-7	-	TRBD1	CASSFGLTGTGSYEQYF	TGTGCCAGCAGCTTCGGCCTGACCGGGACAGGCTCCTACGAGCAGTACTTC
TRBV28	TRBJ2-6	-	TRBD1	CASRYRDRQSGANVLTF	TGTGCCAGCAGATACCGGGACAGACAATCTGGGGCCAACGTCCTGACTTTC
TRBV7-2	TRBJ1-2	-	-	CASSLAVSNYGYTF	TGTGCCAGCAGCTTAGCCGTCTCTAACTATGGCTACACCTTC
TRBV5-1	TRBJ1-3	-	-	CASQSLGPRNTIYF	TGCGCCAGTCAATCCCTGGGACCCCGAAACACCATATATTTT
TRBV9	TRBJ2-1	-	TRBD1	CASSVDPRGQGAGEQFF	TGTGCCAGCAGCGTAGACCCGCGGGGACAGGGGGCCGGTGAGCAGTTCTTC
TRBV2	TRBJ1-5	-	-	CASSVDSSNQPQHF	TGTGCCAGCAGTGTGGACAGTAGCAATCAGCCCCAGCATTTT
TRBV27	TRBJ2-1	-	TRBD2	CASRALAGGRTYNEQFF	TGTGCCAGCAGGGCTCTAGCGGGGGGTCGGACCTACAATGAGCAGTTCTTC
TRBV7-2	TRBJ2-7	once	-	CASSLDRQREQYF	TGTGCCAGCAGCTTAGACAGGCAGCGCGAGCAGTACTTC
TRBV5-1	TRBJ2-3	-	-	CASSLAQPTDTQYF	TGCGCCAGCAGCTTGGCGCAGCCCACAGATACGCAGTATTTT
TRBV7-9	TRBJ1-5	-	-	CASSSGGSGNQPQHF	TGTGCCAGCAGCTCGGGTGGATCTGGCAATCAGCCCCAGCATTTT
TRBV7-8	TRBJ2-7	-	-	CASSPGGAANEQYF	TGTGCCAGCAGCCCGGGTGGTGCAGCTAACGAGCAGTACTTC
TRBV4-1	TRBJ1-4	-	-	CASSQDPFALIPEKLFF	TGCGCCAGCAGCCAAGATCCCTTCGCGCTGATACCAGAAAAACTGTTTTTT
TRBV18	TRBJ2-1	-	TRBD2	CASSLPGLAPTHNEQFF	TGTGCCAGCTCATTACCGGGACTAGCGCCTACCCACAATGAGCAGTTCTTC
TRBV5-3	TRBJ2-7	-	-	CARSMAPGQIAYEQYF	TGTGCCAGAAGTATGGCCCCGGGACAAATAGCCTACGAGCAGTACTTC
TRBV7-3	TRBJ2-1	-	TRBD2	CASSLTSGGFNEQFF	TGTGCCAGCAGCCTGACTAGCGGGGGTTTTAATGAGCAGTTCTTC
TRBV4-1	TRBJ2-7	-	-	CASSQVGGTRNYEQYF	TGCGCCAGCAGCCAAGTTGGGGGAACCAGGAACTACGAGCAGTACTTC
TRBV6-4	TRBJ2-1	-	-	CASSGGGGAESNEQFF	TGTGCCAGCAGCGGGGGAGGGGGGGCCGAGAGTAATGAGCAGTTCTTC
TRBV6-5	TRBJ1-4	-	-	CASSYSSGNEKLFF	TGTGCCAGCAGTTACTCGTCCGGGAACGAAAAACTGTTTTTT
TRBV15	TRBJ2-7	-	-	CATSRVGAFQGEQYF	TGTGCCACCAGCAGAGTAGGTGCATTTCAGGGCGAGCAGTACTTC
TRBV19	TRBJ2-3	-	TRBD2	CASSPRVAGSTDTQYF	TGTGCCAGTAGTCCCCGAGTAGCGGGGAGCACAGATACGCAGTATTTT
TRBV25-1	TRBJ2-3	-	-	CASKEGAQDTQYF	TGTGCCAGCAAGGAGGGGGCGCAAGATACGCAGTATTTT
TRBV6-1	TRBJ1-2	-	-	CASRSPGMANTF	TGTGCCAGCAGGTCCCCGGGAATGGCTAACACCTTC
TRBV14	TRBJ2-7	-	TRBD1	CASSGDRYPYEQYF	TGTGCCAGCAGCGGGGACAGATATCCCTACGAGCAGTACTTC
TRBV9	TRBJ2-1	-	TRBD1	CASSVGGQAGNEQFF	TGTGCCAGCAGCGTAGGGGGACAGGCGGGCAATGAGCAGTTCTTC
TRBV5-1	TRBJ2-1	-	-	CASSLRDGSYNEQFF	TGCGCCAGCAGCTTAAGGGACGGATCTTACAATGAGCAGTTCTTC
TRBV27	TRBJ2-7	medium-sized	-	CASKGTKISYEQYF	TGTGCCAGCAAGGGGACGAAGATCTCCTACGAGCAGTACTTC
TRBV6-5	TRBJ2-7	-	TRBD2	CASSKTSGPYEQYF	TGTGCCAGCAGCAAGACTAGCGGGCCCTACGAGCAGTACTTC
TRBV10-1	TRBJ1-1	few	-	CASRERNTEAFF	TGCGCCAGCAGAGAAAGGAACACTGAAGCTTTCTTT
TRBV7-3	TRBJ2-2	once	-	CASSLMVGGELFF	TGTGCCAGCAGCTTGATGGTGGGCGGGGAGCTGTTTTTT
TRBV5-1	TRBJ1-2	-	-	CASSFDSSYGYTF	TGCGCCAGCAGCTTCGACAGCAGCTATGGCTACACCTTC
TRBV2	TRBJ2-7	-	-	CASSDGVNEQYF	TGTGCCAGCAGTGATGGGGTCAACGAGCAGTACTTC